These 10 T cell receptor beta chains came from one sample sequenced in a study of cytomegalovirus exposure and HLA in healthy donors. PCR employed 60 Vbeta and 13 Jbeta primers. Produced via immunoSEQ multiplex PCR; TCRdb's table is partial and in-frame only. The listing records 45,000 to 55,000 clones. The sample was PBMCs. These receptors all come from a woman between 45 and 60 years old in good health and CMV-seropositive.

CDR3 nucleotide sequence: TGTGCCAGCTCCCTGGGAGGCCCGTCGGTAGATACGCAGTATTTT. It translates to CASSLGGPSVDTQYF. The gene calls are TRBV6-6 and TRBJ2-3; possible D gene TRBD2, 6 bases. Trimming left V 8 bases short and J 5 bases short, with 20 bases between. CDR1 and CDR2 (germline): MNHNY, SVGAGI (reference sequence). The CDR3 has 15 amino acids.

The chain couples TRBV1 to TRBJ2-1; whether TRBD2, the table's D call, matches the DNA was not checked. TRBV1 is a known pseudogene. The CDR3 totals 16 residues. This chain's CDR3 is CTSSPREAGGYNEQFF. CDR3 DNA sequence: TGCACCAGCAGCCCCCGGGAAGCGGGAGGTTACAATGAGCAGTTCTTC.

The V gene is TRBV7-9, the J gene TRBJ1-1; unclear D gene. Trimming stripped 6 bases from V and 8 bases from J, with 13 bases between. Germline V gene lookup returns CDR1 SEHNR and CDR2 FQNEAQ (reference sequence). The CDR3 length is 12 residues. In nucleotides, the CDR3 is TGTGCCAGCAGGCCGGAGGTCAGGGAAGCTTTCTTT. This sequence encodes CASRPEVREAFF.

The rearrangement links TRBV5-5 to TRBJ1-4; 7 bases match TRBD1. Germline lookup yields CDR1 SGHKS and CDR2 YYEKEE (reference sequence). The CDR3 extends over 13 amino acids. The V and J ends lost 4 bases and 8 bases, in that order; junction bases with no gene match: 5. Here the CDR3 DNA reads TGTGCCAGCAGCCCAGGGGGAGGAGAAAAACTGTTTTTT. This codes for CASSPGGGEKLFF.

This chain joins TRBV19 and TRBJ2-7; TRBD2 matches at 9 bases. V trimming: 0 bases; J trimming: 2 bases; junction bases outside the gene matches: 2. This CDR3 comprises 15 residues. Per germline, CDR1 LNHDA and CDR2 SQIVND (reference sequence). The CDR3 spells CASSIEASGAYEQYF. As DNA, the CDR3 is TGTGCCAGTAGTATAGAGGCTAGCGGGGCCTACGAGCAGTACTTC.

The chain combines TRBV5-1 with TRBJ2-1; TRBD2 is a possible D gene (6 bases). Germline-derived CDR1 and CDR2 are SGHRS and YFSETQ. V shed 7 bases and J shed 7 bases, with 18 bases lying between them. This CDR3 has 14 residues. The CDR3 DNA reads as TGCGCCAGCTTTAGCGGCCATGAGGGGAATGAGCAGTTCTTC. Translated, it gives CASFSGHEGNEQFF.

The chain uses TRBV5-4 and TRBJ1-2; D is unclear. The CDR3 has 14 residues. Germline CDR1 reads SGHNT; CDR2 reads YYREEE (reference sequence). The V gene lost 4 bases and the J gene lost 0 bases, with 10 bases spanning the gap. CDR3 nucleotide sequence: TGTGCCAGCAGCCTCCCGAGAGCTAACTATGGCTACACCTTC. Amino acids: CASSLPRANYGYTF.

The rearrangement links TRBV10-3 to TRBJ1-6; tentatively, D is TRBD1 (5 bases). Per germline, CDR1 ENHRY and CDR2 SYGVKD. The CDR3 has 13 amino acids. Trimming took off 3 bases at V and 5 bases at J, with 5 bases between the two ends. The CDR3 is CAISDRDNSPLHF. As DNA, the CDR3 is TGTGCCATCAGTGACAGGGATAATTCACCCCTCCACTTT.

V is TRBV6-5 and J is TRBJ2-5; 8 bases match TRBD2. Germline CDR1 reads MNHEY; CDR2 reads SVGAGI. V trimming: 5 bases; J trimming: 11 bases; junction bases outside the gene matches: 13. CDR3 length: 14 amino acids. The CDR3 nucleotides are TGTGCCAGCAGTACCTCTCCGGGGGGGCGAGAGCAGTACTTC. The encoded protein is CASSTSPGGREQYF.

This chain joins TRBV6-5 and TRBJ1-6; weak D call: TRBD1 (5 bases). Trimming removed 5 bases from V and 6 bases from J, with 8 bases in between. CDR1 and CDR2 from the germline V gene are MNHEY and SVGAGI. The CDR3 is made up of 13 amino acids. The CDR3: CASSRQSNSPLHF. For the CDR3, the DNA is TGTGCCAGCAGTCGACAGTCTAATTCACCCCTCCACTTT.